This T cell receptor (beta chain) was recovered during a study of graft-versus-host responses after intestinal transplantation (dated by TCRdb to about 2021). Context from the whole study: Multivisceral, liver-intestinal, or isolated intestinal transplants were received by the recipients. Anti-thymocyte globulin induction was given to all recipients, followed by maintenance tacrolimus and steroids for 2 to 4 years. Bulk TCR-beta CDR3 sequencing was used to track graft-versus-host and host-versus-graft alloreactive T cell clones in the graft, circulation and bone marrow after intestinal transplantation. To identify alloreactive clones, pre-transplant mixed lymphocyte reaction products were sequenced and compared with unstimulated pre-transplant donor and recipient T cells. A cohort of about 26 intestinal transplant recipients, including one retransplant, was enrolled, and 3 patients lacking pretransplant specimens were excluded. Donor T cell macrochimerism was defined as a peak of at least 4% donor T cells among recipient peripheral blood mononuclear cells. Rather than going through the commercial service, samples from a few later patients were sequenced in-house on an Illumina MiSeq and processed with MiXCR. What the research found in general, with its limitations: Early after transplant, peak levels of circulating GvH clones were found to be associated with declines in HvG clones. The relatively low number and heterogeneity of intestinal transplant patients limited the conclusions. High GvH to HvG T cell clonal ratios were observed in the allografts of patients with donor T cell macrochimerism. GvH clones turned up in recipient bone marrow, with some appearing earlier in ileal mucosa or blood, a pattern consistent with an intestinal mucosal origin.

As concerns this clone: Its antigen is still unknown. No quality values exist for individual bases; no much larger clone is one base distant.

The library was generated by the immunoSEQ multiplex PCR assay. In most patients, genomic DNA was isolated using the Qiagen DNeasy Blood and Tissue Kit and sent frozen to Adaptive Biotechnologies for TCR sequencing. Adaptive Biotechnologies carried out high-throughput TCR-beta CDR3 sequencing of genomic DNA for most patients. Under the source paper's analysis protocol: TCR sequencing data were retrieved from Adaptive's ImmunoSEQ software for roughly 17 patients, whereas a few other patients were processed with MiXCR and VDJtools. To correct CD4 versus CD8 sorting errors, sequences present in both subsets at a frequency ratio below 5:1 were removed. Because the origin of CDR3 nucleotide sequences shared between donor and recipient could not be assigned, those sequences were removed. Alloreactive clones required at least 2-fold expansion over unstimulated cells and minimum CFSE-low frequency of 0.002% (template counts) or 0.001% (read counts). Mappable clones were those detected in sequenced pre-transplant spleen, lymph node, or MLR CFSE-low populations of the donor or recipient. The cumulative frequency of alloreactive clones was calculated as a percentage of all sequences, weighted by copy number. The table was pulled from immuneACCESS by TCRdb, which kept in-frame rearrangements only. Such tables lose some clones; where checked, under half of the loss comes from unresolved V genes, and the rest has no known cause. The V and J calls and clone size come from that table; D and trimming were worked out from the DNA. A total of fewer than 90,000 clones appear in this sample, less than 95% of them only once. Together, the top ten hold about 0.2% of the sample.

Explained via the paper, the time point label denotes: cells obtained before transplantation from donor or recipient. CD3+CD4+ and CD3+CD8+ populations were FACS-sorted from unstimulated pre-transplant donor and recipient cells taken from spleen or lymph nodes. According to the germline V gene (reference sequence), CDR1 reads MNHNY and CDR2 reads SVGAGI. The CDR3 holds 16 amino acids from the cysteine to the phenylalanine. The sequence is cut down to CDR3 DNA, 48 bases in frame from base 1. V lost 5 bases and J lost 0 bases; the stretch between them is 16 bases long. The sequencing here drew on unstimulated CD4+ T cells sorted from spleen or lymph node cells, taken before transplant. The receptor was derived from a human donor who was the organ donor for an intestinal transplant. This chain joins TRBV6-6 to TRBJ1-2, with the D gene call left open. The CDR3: CASSAKGPTANYGYTF. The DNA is TGTGCCAGCAGTGCAAAAGGACCGACGGCTAACTATGGCTACACCTTC.